Listed below are T cell receptor beta chains from one sample, sequenced in a study of blood T cell repertoires in COVID-19. Only in-frame clones appear in the TCRdb table, and some are missing; sequencing was by immunoSEQ multiplex PCR. The table lists some 160,000 clones, roughly nine tenths of them singletons. Sequencing input: peripheral blood. Source of these receptors: a man in his fifties or sixties with acute or convalescent COVID-19. Each CDR3 is given with its conserved first and last residue. The order of the fields is J gene, D gene, V gene, CDR3 protein. The D gene is left open where the match is weak.

TRBJ2-3,NA,TRBV18,CASSPARGRSTDTQYF
TRBJ1-6,TRBD1,TRBV5-4,CASSPRQGADSPLHF
TRBJ1-2,TRBD1,TRBV7-2,CASSPDDRVKGYTF
TRBJ1-2,NA,TRBV2,CASRTVNYGYTF
TRBJ1-1,NA,TRBV7-2,CASSQGREGTEAFF
TRBJ2-1,TRBD1,TRBV19,CASSLEQGFIGNEQFF
TRBJ1-2,NA,TRBV5-8,CASSPSPRLRLSANYGYTF
TRBJ1-2,TRBD1,TRBV6-5,CASSYTGQGVGYTF
TRBJ2-5,TRBD2,TRBV19,CASSIISTSGQETQYF
TRBJ1-2,NA,TRBV6-6,CASSRQVNYGYTF
TRBJ1-1,NA,TRBV10-1,CASQTNRENTEAFF
TRBJ2-1,TRBD1,TRBV2,CASSRTGMYEQFF
TRBJ2-5,TRBD1,TRBV5-1,CASRPITGDTAQYF
TRBJ2-2,TRBD2,TRBV5-1,CASGLAGVTTGELFF
TRBJ1-2,TRBD1,TRBV18,CASSPRTGGNYGYTF
TRBJ2-5,TRBD2,TRBV11-2,CATKNGGNKETQYF
TRBJ1-3,NA,TRBV15,CATSRDFPQGSSGNTIYF
TRBJ2-7,NA,TRBV3-1/TRBV3-2,CASSTRRGEQYF
TRBJ1-3,NA,TRBV25-1,CASKEEFGNTIYF
TRBJ2-2,NA,TRBV2,CANAEFANTGELFF
TRBJ2-1,NA,TRBV9,CASSKRSMDLGSYNEQFF
TRBJ2-2,TRBD1,TRBV2,CATDRGLGTGELFF
TRBJ1-1,TRBD1,TRBV6-6,CASTKGQGNTEAFF
TRBJ1-5,TRBD1,TRBV9,CASNLDGTGDQPQHF
TRBJ1-2,NA,TRBV2,CASNKAGGPREGYTF
TRBJ1-5,TRBD1,TRBV5-6,CASSFGTAIRGQPQHF
TRBJ1-1,NA,TRBV5-1,CASSLDGPQNTEAFF
TRBJ1-2,TRBD1,TRBV5-1,CASSLEVQGRFYTF
TRBJ2-3,TRBD2,TRBV3-1/TRBV3-2,CASSLRNGGDTQYF
TRBJ2-3,TRBD2,TRBV3-1/TRBV3-2,CASSQGGGAGDTQYF
TRBJ2-2,TRBD2,TRBV5-4,CASGVAGDTGELFF
TRBJ2-1,TRBD1,TRBV14,CASSPDRGRLEQFF
TRBJ2-1,TRBD1,TRBV11-3,CASSLFPGQGAGEQFF
TRBJ1-5,TRBD1,TRBV29-1,CSVLTGGNQPQHF
TRBJ1-3,NA,TRBV5-6,CASSSGNTIYF
TRBJ2-7,TRBD2,TRBV19,CASSRSGGLEQYF
TRBJ2-4,TRBD1,TRBV5-6,CASSGLRQGATKNIQYF
TRBJ1-1,NA,TRBV7-9,CASSLAQNTEAFF
TRBJ1-5,TRBD1,TRBV15,CATSRDPRTGRNQPQHF
TRBJ1-1,NA,TRBV7-9,CASSLVQGRTTEAFF
TRBJ1-1,NA,TRBV9,CASSVAGMNTEAFF
TRBJ2-1,TRBD1,TRBV5-1,CASSPGQVYNEQFF
TRBJ2-3,NA,TRBV7-9,CASSSPQGGYTDTQYF
TRBJ2-3,NA,TRBV5-1,CASRTGPSTDTQYF
TRBJ2-2,NA,TRBV27,CASTPGSFTGELFF
TRBJ2-5,NA,TRBV30,CAWSEGGAKETQYF
TRBJ2-7,NA,TRBV19,CASSTGTRTYEQYF
TRBJ2-1,NA,TRBV5-6,CASSFNRYNEQFF
TRBJ1-1,NA,TRBV9,CASSVALGRTEAFF
TRBJ1-2,NA,TRBV6-1,CASSEPPRNYGYTF
TRBJ1-3,NA,TRBV7-9,CASSSGGTYSGNTIYF